These 30 T cell receptor beta chains came from one sample sequenced in a study of T cell responses to AZD1222 COVID-19 vaccine. Here immunoSEQ multiplex PCR was the method, and the copy in TCRdb shows in-frame clones only, minus some. The sample includes more than 95,000 clones, approximately 80% of them seen just once. Sequenced here: peripheral blood, sampled 28 days after the second AZD1222 dose. The origin of the receptors is an adult who received the AZD1222 COVID-19 vaccine.

This sequence joins TRBV5-1 and TRBJ2-7, with 7 bases matching TRBD2. The V segment lost 4 bases and the J segment 3 bases; nucleotides outside the gene matches: 10. Germline V CDR1 and CDR2: SGHRS, YFSETQ. The CDR3 sequence is 15 residues long. The CDR3 spells CASSPGGAVLYEQYF. The CDR3 DNA sequence: TGCGCCAGCAGCCCGGGGGGTGCGGTCCTCTACGAGCAGTACTTC.

As DNA, the CDR3 is TGTGCCAGCAGTTACTCGAACTATCAGGGCACAGATACGCAGTATTTT. It encodes CASSYSNYQGTDTQYF. The chain links TRBV6-5 to TRBJ2-3; D is ambiguous. This CDR3 comprises 16 residues. Germline CDR1 is MNHEY and CDR2 is SVGAGI. Trimming pared 0 bases from V and 1 base from J, leaving 11 bases between.

The chain uses TRBV18 and TRBJ1-2, with D tentatively TRBD1 (6 bases). The V gene's germline CDR1 is KGHSH and CDR2 LQKENI. CDR3 size: 16 residues. Trimming removed 6 bases at V and 7 bases at J, with 24 bases between. CDR3: CASSDQPTGLVVGYTF. In DNA form, the CDR3 reads TGTGCCAGCTCGGACCAACCTACAGGGCTGGTCGTTGGCTACACCTTC.

The J gene is TRBJ2-5, the V gene TRBV5-1, with D perhaps matching TRBD2 (6 bases). Trimming stripped 4 bases from V and 7 bases from J, with 17 bases between. CDR3 length: 14 residues. Germline values: CDR1 SGHRS, CDR2 YFSETQ. CDR3 residues: CASSHPGEGMTQYF. DNA of the CDR3: TGCGCCAGCAGCCACCCGGGAGAAGGGATGACCCAGTACTTC.

The chain links TRBV29-1 to TRBJ1-1; D gene uncertain. Per germline, CDR1 SQVTM and CDR2 ANQGSEA. Trimming shortened V by 0 bases and J by 0 bases, and 8 bases separated the two germline ends. This CDR3 region has 14 residues. This chain's CDR3 is CSVEDRRVNTEAFF. CDR3 DNA sequence: TGCAGCGTTGAAGATAGGAGGGTGAACACTGAAGCTTTCTTT. Complete variable domain (other parts from reference TRBV29-1 and TRBJ1-1): SAVISQKPSRDICQRGTSLTIQCQVDSQVTMMFWYRQQPGQSLTLIATANQGSEATYESGFVIDKFPISRPNLTFSTLTVSNMSPEDSSIYLCSVEDRRVNTEAFFGQGTRLTVV.

This clone was seen only a few times. The J gene is TRBJ2-5, the V gene TRBV7-2; 8 bases match TRBD2. CDR1 is SGHTA and CDR2 is FQGNSA in the germline V gene. This CDR3 comprises 15 residues. V dropped 5 bases and J dropped 1; count of bases not matched to a gene: 6. CDR3: CASSIGGGPQETQYF. The CDR3 nucleotides read TGTGCCAGCAGCATCGGGGGGGGCCCCCAAGAGACCCAGTACTTC.

This chain uses TRBV27 with TRBJ2-1; no clear D. This CDR3 has 13 residues. The V gene's germline CDR1 is MNHEY and CDR2 SMNVEV (reference sequence). Deletions cut 3 bases from V and 3 bases from J, with 6 bases between. In DNA, the CDR3 is TGTGCCAGCAGTTTGGTCAACTACAATGAGCAGTTCTTC. Encoded protein: CASSLVNYNEQFF.

This chain uses TRBV28 with TRBJ1-3; D uncertain. The CDR3 totals 15 residues. Germline V CDR1 and CDR2: MDHEN, SYDVKM. V lost 3 bases and J lost 0, with 9 bases in between. The CDR3 sequence: CASSFPTTSGNTIYF. CDR3 DNA: TGTGCCAGCAGTTTCCCTACTACCTCTGGAAACACCATATATTTT. Using reference TRBV28 and TRBJ1-3 for the parts outside the CDR3, the full variable domain is DVKVTQSSRYLVKRTGEKVFLECVQDMDHENMFWYRQDPGLGLRLIYFSYDVKMKEKGDIPEGYSVSREKKERFSLILESASTNQTSMYLCASSFPTTSGNTIYFGEGSWLTVV.

The chain has TRBV6-5 and TRBJ2-7; either TRBD1 or TRBD2 may fit D (5 bases each). The CDR3 is 12 residues long. The germline V gene encodes CDR1 MNHEY and CDR2 SVGAGI. The V end lost 2 bases, the J end lost 6 bases, and 8 bases lay between the germline ends. CDR3: CASSYEGSEQYF. CDR3 DNA: TGTGCCAGCAGTTACGAGGGGTCCGAGCAGTACTTC.

The V gene is TRBV2, the J gene TRBJ1-3; D is perhaps TRBD1 (5 bases). Germline assignment: CDR1 SNHLY and CDR2 FYNNEI. The CDR3 runs 13 residues. Trimming stripped 8 bases from V and 6 bases from J, with 14 bases between. The CDR3 spells CASGDSNINTIYF. The CDR3 DNA is TGTGCCAGCGGCGACAGTAATATAAACACCATATATTTT. Full variable domain (remainder filled in from reference TRBV2 and TRBJ1-3): EPEVTQTPSHQVTQMGQEVILRCVPISNHLYFYWYRQILGQKVEFLVSFYNNEISEKSEIFDDQFSVERPDGSNFTLKIRSTKLEDSAMYFCASGDSNINTIYFGEGSWLTVV.

This clone was detected once. The V call is TRBV5-1, the J call TRBJ1-2, with 8 nucleotides matching TRBD1. Germline V gene data show CDR1 as SGHRS and CDR2 as YFSETQ. The ends lost 4 bases at V and 4 bases at J; junction bases unmatched: 9. The CDR3 covers 15 residues. The CDR3 DNA is TGCGCCAGCAGCCCCCGGACAGGGTCGGGCTATGGCTACACCTTC. Protein: CASSPRTGSGYGYTF.

The chain is built from TRBV27 and TRBJ2-7, with 8 bases that match TRBD2. Germline-derived CDR1 and CDR2 are MNHEY and SMNVEV (reference sequence). The trim removed 4 bases at V and 2 bases at J, leaving 7 bases unmatched. The CDR3 has 15 residues. The CDR3 loop is CASSWTGGATYEQYF. The CDR3 coding sequence is TGTGCCAGCAGTTGGACCGGGGGGGCGACCTACGAGCAGTACTTC.

The CDR3 region is CASSLGHRFEAFF. DNA of the CDR3: TGTGCCAGCAGTTTAGGTCACAGGTTTGAAGCTTTCTTT. The chain recombines TRBV28 with TRBJ1-1; D is possibly TRBD1 (5 bases). Germline assignment: CDR1 MDHEN and CDR2 SYDVKM. The CDR3 spans 13 residues. V lost 2 bases, J lost 7 bases, and 11 bases lay in between.

J is TRBJ2-3 and V is TRBV6-2 or TRBV6-3; unclear D gene. V shed 4 bases and J shed 1 base, with 6 bases lying between them. The CDR3 length is 13 residues. CDR1 is MNHEY, CDR2 SVGEGT, per germline. Here the CDR3 DNA reads TGTGCCAGCAGTTTCCGGCGCACAGATACGCAGTATTTT. It encodes CASSFRRTDTQYF.

The V and J genes are TRBV5-1 and TRBJ2-3, with 8 bases aligning to TRBD1. Germline trimming cut 4 bases from V and 1 base from J; bases unmatched to any gene: 8. Germline loops: CDR1 SGHRS, CDR2 YFSETQ. This CDR3 has 16 amino acids. DNA for the CDR3: TGCGCCAGCAGCACCTCCCAGGGGGCGGGCACAGATACGCAGTATTTT. This sequence encodes CASSTSQGAGTDTQYF.

The chain links TRBV7-9 to TRBJ1-4; 7 bases line up with TRBD1. CDR1 and CDR2 from the germline V gene are SEHNR and FQNEAQ (reference sequence). The CDR3 is 15 residues long. Trimming removed 4 bases from V and 7 bases from J; junction bases left unmatched: 9. CDR3 region: CASSSRRQGSEKLFF. DNA of the CDR3: TGTGCCAGCAGCTCCAGAAGACAGGGTAGTGAAAAACTGTTTTTT.

The gene calls are TRBV5-1 and TRBJ1-1; 7 bases align to TRBD1. The V segment lost 4 bases and the J segment 6 bases; nucleotides outside the gene matches: 6. There are 13 residues in the CDR3. Germline V gene sequence: CDR1 SGHRS, CDR2 YFSETQ. The CDR3 nucleotides are TGCGCCAGCAGCGCAGGGGGTCGCGCTGAAGCTTTCTTT. It yields the protein CASSAGGRAEAFF.

V is TRBV5-1 and J is TRBJ2-2; D is undetermined. CDR1 is SGHRS and CDR2 is YFSETQ in the germline V gene. The ends were cut back, 0 bases at V and 8 bases at J, with 8 bases in the middle. The CDR3 is made up of 13 amino acids. CDR3 sequence: CASSLDRAGELFF. The DNA of the CDR3 is TGCGCCAGCAGCTTGGACCGGGCTGGGGAGCTGTTTTTT.

This clone has only one observation. The rearrangement links TRBV5-1 to TRBJ1-6; TRBD1 is a possible D gene (5 bases). This CDR3 region has 14 residues. CDR1 and CDR2 (germline): SGHRS, YFSETQ. Trimming removed 4 bases from V and 0 bases from J, with 5 bases in between. The CDR3 DNA follows: TGCGCCAGCAGCGACAGCTCCTATAATTCACCCCTCCACTTT. Amino acid sequence: CASSDSSYNSPLHF.

The genes are TRBV5-8 and TRBJ1-4; no reliable D call. CDR3 size: 16 residues. Trimming pared 3 bases from V and 8 bases from J, leaving 20 bases between. CDR1 and CDR2 (germline): SGHTS, YDEGEE. The CDR3 protein is CASSYGGSSVGEKLFF. In DNA, the CDR3 is TGTGCCAGCAGCTATGGTGGATCGAGCGTAGGGGAAAAACTGTTTTTT.

The rearrangement uses TRBV5-1 and TRBJ2-7; D is possibly TRBD1 (5 bases). The V gene lost 3 bases and the J gene lost 11 bases, with 15 bases spanning the gap. The CDR3 contains 12 residues. CDR1 is SGHRS, CDR2 YFSETQ, per germline. The CDR3 DNA reads TGCGCCAGCAGCTATGGGGCCGGCCAGGAGTACTTC. Protein: CASSYGAGQEYF.

The chain couples TRBV10-3 to TRBJ1-1; D is undetermined. The CDR3 is made up of 15 amino acids. The V end was cut by 4 bases, the J end by 0 bases, with 12 bases between. Looked up from germline, CDR1 is ENHRY and CDR2 is SYGVKD. The CDR3 DNA sequence: TGTGCCATCAGTGTTAGTGGTCACATGAACACTGAAGCTTTCTTT. It specifies CAISVSGHMNTEAFF.

J is TRBJ1-2 and V is TRBV27, with D possibly being TRBD1 (5 bases). This CDR3 is built from 16 residues. Germline CDR1 MNHEY, CDR2 SMNVEV (reference sequence). Trimming left V 6 bases short and J 5 bases short, with 22 bases between. The CDR3 reads CASSQGPLLLLYGYTF. Written as DNA, the CDR3 is TGTGCCAGCAGCCAGGGTCCCCTCCTACTATTGTATGGCTACACCTTC.

The chain has TRBV5-6 and TRBJ1-1; no clear D gene. V lost 0 bases and J lost 3, with 9 bases in between. The CDR3 runs to 14 residues. In germline, CDR1 is SGHDT, CDR2 YYEEEE. This CDR3 is CASSLAAMDTEAFF. The CDR3, as DNA: TGTGCCAGCAGCTTGGCCGCCATGGACACTGAAGCTTTCTTT.

This clone was observed once. The genes are TRBV5-1 and TRBJ2-3; D may be TRBD1 (5 bases). Germline CDR1 and CDR2: SGHRS and YFSETQ. This CDR3 comprises 15 residues. V dropped 3 bases and J dropped 0 bases, with 11 bases sitting between them. The CDR3 nucleotides read TGCGCCAGCAGCTCTCTATGGGGCAGCACAGATACGCAGTATTTT. Translating gives CASSSLWGSTDTQYF.

This clone was seen only once. The rearrangement joins TRBV29-1 to TRBJ2-7; the D gene is possibly TRBD1 (6 bases). Per germline, CDR1 SQVTM and CDR2 ANQGSEA. The CDR3 has 13 residues. V was trimmed by 6 bases and J by 2 bases, leaving 14 bases between them. The CDR3 sequence: CSVGAGRTYEQYF. CDR3 coding DNA: TGCAGCGTGGGGGCAGGAAGAACCTACGAGCAGTACTTC.

The V call is TRBV7-9, the J call TRBJ1-4; possibly TRBD1 for D (6 bases). Germline loops: CDR1 SEHNR, CDR2 FQNEAQ (reference sequence). The V gene lost 5 bases and the J gene lost 10 bases, with 14 bases spanning the gap. This CDR3 region has 13 residues. Written as DNA, the CDR3 is TGTGCCAGCAGCCCGGACAGCTCTCTAAAACTGTTTTTT. It encodes CASSPDSSLKLFF. Looking up the rest from reference TRBV7-9 and TRBJ1-4 gives the full variable domain: DTGVSQNPRHKITKRGQNVTFRCDPISEHNRLYWYRQTLGQGPEFLTYFQNEAQLEKSRLLSDRFSAERPKGSFSTLEIQRTEQGDSAMYLCASSPDSSLKLFFGSGTQLSVL.

For the CDR3, the DNA is TGTGCTAGTGGGGTGGAGCTGTTTTTT. This gives the protein CASGVELFF. The chain recombines TRBV12-5 with TRBJ2-2; D not certain. Germline V CDR1 and CDR2: LGHNT, FRNRAP. V lost 6 bases, J lost 10 bases, and 3 bases lay in between. This CDR3 comprises 9 residues.

The chain is built from TRBV5-1 and TRBJ2-3; 15 bases map to TRBD2. Germline lookup yields CDR1 SGHRS and CDR2 YFSETQ. The ends lost 7 bases at V and 5 bases at J; junction bases unmatched: 2. The CDR3 is made up of 14 amino acids. CDR3 nucleotides: TGCGCCAGCGGGACTAGCGGGGGGAAAGATACGCAGTATTTT. It codes for CASGTSGGKDTQYF.

The CDR3 nucleotides read TGTGCCAGCAGCCCCTCCGGGACTGCGAATGAAAAACTGTTTTTT. Translating it yields CASSPSGTANEKLFF. The chain recombines TRBV7-6 with TRBJ1-4, with a possible D match to TRBD1 (5 bases). The germline V gene encodes CDR1 SGHVS and CDR2 FNYEAQ. Trimming removed 5 bases at V and 5 bases at J, with 15 bases between. This CDR3 is 15 amino acids long.